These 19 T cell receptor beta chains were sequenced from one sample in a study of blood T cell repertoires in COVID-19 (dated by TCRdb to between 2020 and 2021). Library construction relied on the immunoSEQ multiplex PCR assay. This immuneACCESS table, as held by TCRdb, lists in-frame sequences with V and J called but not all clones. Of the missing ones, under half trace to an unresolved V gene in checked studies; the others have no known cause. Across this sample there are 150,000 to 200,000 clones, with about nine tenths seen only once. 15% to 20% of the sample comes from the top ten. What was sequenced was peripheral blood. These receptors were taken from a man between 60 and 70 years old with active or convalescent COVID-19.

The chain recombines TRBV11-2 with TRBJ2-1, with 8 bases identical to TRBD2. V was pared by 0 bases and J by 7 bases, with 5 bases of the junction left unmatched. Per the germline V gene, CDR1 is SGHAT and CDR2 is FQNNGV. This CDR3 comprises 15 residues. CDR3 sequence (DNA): TGTGCCAGCAGCTTAGATGTAGCGGGGTGGAATGAGCAGTTCTTC. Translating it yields CASSLDVAGWNEQFF.

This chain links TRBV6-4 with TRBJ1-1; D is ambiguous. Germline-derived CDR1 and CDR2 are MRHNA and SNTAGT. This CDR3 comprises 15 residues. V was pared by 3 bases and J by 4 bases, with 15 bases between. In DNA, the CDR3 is TGTGCCAGCAGTGAATGGCACTCTCGGGGCACTGAAGCTTTCTTT. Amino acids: CASSEWHSRGTEAFF.

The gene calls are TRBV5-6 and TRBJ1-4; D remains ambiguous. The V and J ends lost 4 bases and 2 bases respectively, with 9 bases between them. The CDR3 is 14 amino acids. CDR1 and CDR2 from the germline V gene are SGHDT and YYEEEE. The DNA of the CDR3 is TGTGCCAGCAGCGTAGGAGGCACTAATGAAAAACTGTTTTTT. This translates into CASSVGGTNEKLFF.

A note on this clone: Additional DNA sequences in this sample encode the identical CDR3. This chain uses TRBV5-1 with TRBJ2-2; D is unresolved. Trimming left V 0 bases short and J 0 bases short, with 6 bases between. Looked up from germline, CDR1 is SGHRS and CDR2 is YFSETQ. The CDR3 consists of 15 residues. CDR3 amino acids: CASSLGQTNTGELFF. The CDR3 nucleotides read TGCGCCAGCAGCTTGGGGCAGACGAACACCGGGGAGCTGTTTTTT.

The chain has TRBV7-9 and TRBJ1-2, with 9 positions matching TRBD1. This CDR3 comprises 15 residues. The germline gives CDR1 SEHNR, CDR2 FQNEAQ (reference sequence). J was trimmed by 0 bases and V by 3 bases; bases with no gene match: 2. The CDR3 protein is CASSLDRGANYGYTF. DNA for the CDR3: TGTGCCAGCAGCTTGGACAGGGGAGCTAACTATGGCTACACCTTC.

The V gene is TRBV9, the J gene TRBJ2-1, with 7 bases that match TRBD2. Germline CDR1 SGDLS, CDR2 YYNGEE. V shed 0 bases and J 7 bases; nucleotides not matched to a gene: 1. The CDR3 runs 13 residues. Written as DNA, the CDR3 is TGTGCCAGCAGCGTAGACGGGGGGAATGAGCAGTTCTTC. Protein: CASSVDGGNEQFF.

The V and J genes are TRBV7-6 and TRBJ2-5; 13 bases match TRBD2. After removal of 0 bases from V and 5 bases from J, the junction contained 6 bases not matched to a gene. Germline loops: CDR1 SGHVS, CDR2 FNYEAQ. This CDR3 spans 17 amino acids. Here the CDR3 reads CASSLALAGGLVETQYF. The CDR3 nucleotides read TGTGCCAGCAGCTTAGCACTAGCGGGGGGGCTGGTGGAGACCCAGTACTTC.

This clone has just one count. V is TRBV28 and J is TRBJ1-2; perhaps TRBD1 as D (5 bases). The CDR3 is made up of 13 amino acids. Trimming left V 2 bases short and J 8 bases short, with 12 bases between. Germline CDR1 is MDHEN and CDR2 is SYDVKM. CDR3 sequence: CASSLKGAKGYTF. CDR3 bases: TGTGCCAGCAGTTTAAAAGGGGCGAAAGGCTACACCTTC.

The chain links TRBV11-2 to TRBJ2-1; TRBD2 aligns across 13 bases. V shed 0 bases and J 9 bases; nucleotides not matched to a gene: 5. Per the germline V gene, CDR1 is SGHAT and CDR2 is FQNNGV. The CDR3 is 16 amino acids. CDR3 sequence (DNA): TGTGCCAGCAGCTTAGATACTAGCGGGGGGGCCTCTGAGCAGTTCTTC. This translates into CASSLDTSGGASEQFF. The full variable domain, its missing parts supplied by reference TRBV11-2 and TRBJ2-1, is EAGVAQSPRYKIIEKRQSVAFWCNPISGHATLYWYQQILGQGPKLLIQFQNNGVVDDSQLPKDRFSAERLKGVDSTLKIQPAKLEDSAVYLCASSLDTSGGASEQFFGPGTRLTVL.

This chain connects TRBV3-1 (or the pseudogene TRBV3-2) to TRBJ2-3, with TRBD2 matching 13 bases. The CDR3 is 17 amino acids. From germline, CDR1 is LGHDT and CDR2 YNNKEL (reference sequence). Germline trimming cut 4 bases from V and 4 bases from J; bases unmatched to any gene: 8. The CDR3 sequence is CASSLHRTSGSADTQYF. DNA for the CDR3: TGTGCCAGCAGCCTACACCGGACTAGCGGGAGTGCAGATACGCAGTATTTT.

The CDR3 nucleotides read TGTGCCAGTAGTTTTTCCACGACAGGGGCAAGGGAAAAACTGTTTTTT. Protein product: CASSFSTTGAREKLFF. The genes are TRBV19 and TRBJ1-4, with 8 bases aligning to TRBD1. Germline trimming cut 5 bases from V and 8 bases from J; bases unmatched to any gene: 13. The CDR3 is 16 amino acids. Germline V lookup: CDR1 LNHDA, CDR2 SQIVND (reference sequence).

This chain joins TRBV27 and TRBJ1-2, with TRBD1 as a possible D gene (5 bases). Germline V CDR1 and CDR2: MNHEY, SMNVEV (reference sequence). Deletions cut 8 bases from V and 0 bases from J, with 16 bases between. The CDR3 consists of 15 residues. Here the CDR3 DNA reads TGTGCCAGCCACCCCATGGGGGGGGCTAACTATGGCTACACCTTC. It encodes CASHPMGGANYGYTF.

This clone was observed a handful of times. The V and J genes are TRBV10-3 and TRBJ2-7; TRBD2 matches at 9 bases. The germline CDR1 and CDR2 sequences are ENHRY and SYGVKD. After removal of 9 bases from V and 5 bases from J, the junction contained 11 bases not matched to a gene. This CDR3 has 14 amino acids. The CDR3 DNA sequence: TGTGCCATTTCCGGGACTAGCCTTTCCCACGAGCAGTACTTC. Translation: CAISGTSLSHEQYF.

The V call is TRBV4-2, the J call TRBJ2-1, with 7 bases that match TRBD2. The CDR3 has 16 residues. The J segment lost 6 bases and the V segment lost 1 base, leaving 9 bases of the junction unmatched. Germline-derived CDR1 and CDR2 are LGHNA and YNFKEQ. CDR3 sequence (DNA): TGTGCCAGCAGCCAAGTCCCAGCGGGGTTCGGCAATGAGCAGTTCTTC. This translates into CASSQVPAGFGNEQFF.

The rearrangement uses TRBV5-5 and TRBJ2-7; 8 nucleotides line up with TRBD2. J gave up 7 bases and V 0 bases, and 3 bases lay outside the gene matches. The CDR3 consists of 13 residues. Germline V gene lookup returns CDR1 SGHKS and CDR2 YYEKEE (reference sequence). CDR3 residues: CASSLGLAFEQYF. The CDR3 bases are TGTGCCAGCAGCTTGGGACTAGCGTTTGAGCAGTACTTC.

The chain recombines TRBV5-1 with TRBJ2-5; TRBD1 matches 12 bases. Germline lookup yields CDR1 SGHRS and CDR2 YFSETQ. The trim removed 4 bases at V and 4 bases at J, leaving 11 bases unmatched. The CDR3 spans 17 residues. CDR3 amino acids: CASSQNRDRGPLETQYF. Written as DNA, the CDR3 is TGCGCCAGCAGCCAAAACCGGGACAGGGGGCCCTTAGAGACCCAGTACTTC.

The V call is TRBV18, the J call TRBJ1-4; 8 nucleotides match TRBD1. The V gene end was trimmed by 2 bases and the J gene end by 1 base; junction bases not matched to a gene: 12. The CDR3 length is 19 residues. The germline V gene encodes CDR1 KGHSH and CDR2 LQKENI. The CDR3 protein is CASSPRRIRDRKTNEKLFF. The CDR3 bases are TGTGCCAGCTCACCAAGGAGGATCCGGGACAGGAAAACTAATGAAAAACTGTTTTTT.

CDR3 region: CASSLGGAGVNYNEQFF. Here the CDR3 DNA reads TGTGCCAGCAGCTTAGGGGGGGCGGGAGTGAACTACAATGAGCAGTTCTTC. The chain links TRBV11-2 to TRBJ2-1; perhaps TRBD2 as D (7 bases). Between the trimmed V and J ends, which lost 1 base and 3 bases, there was a span of 16 bases. Germline V gene sequence: CDR1 SGHAT, CDR2 FQNNGV. This CDR3 comprises 17 residues.

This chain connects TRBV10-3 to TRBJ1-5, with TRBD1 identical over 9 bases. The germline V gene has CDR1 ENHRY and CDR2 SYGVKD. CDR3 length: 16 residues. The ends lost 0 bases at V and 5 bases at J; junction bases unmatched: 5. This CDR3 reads CAISESGQGLDQPQHF. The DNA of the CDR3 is TGTGCCATCAGTGAGTCGGGACAGGGACTAGATCAGCCCCAGCATTTT.